Listed here are 16 T cell receptor beta chains from one sample, sequenced in a study of monozygotic twins with inflammatory bowel disease. TCRdb re-called the 5' RACE reads; every CDR3 protein appears as one record, without DNA. The sample spans 110,000 to 150,000 distinct CDR3 sequences; the ten largest clones claim roughly 1.2%. The source material was blood. These receptors all stem from a human donor with ulcerative colitis or Crohn's disease, or a healthy co-twin of an affected twin (not recorded which).

The rearrangement links TRBV4-2 to TRBJ2-5. The CDR3 has 13 residues. The V gene's germline CDR1 is LGHNA and CDR2 YNFKEQ. The CDR3 is CASSQDKTETQYF.

V usage is TRBV7-2 and J usage is TRBJ2-7. In germline, CDR1 is SGHTA, CDR2 FQGNSA. This CDR3 is 13 amino acids long. CDR3 region: CASSLDYAYEQYF.

The chain recombines TRBV4-1 with TRBJ1-5; TCRdb's D call, TRBD1, is unchecked because there is no DNA. Germline loops: CDR1 MGHRA, CDR2 YSYEKL. CDR3 length: 15 residues. The CDR3 loop is CASSLGQGYNQPQHF.

The chain uses TRBV6-5 and TRBJ2-1; TCRdb lists TRBD1, though no DNA is available to test this call. Germline V gives CDR1 MNHEY, CDR2 SVGAGI. This CDR3 has 15 amino acids. The CDR3 region is CASSYAGGLGYEQFF.

The rearrangement uses TRBV4-3 and TRBJ2-3; TCRdb lists TRBD2, though no DNA is available to test this call. Looked up from germline, CDR1 is LGHNA and CDR2 is YSLEER. The CDR3 length is 13 residues. This CDR3 is CASSQDRSPPGYF.

This chain connects TRBV18 to TRBJ2-4; without DNA, the TCRdb call of TRBD1 cannot be checked. Germline values: CDR1 KGHSH, CDR2 LQKENI. The CDR3 runs 16 residues. CDR3 residues: CASSPKTGQAFPRLYF. The full variable domain, rest sourced from reference TRBV18 and TRBJ2-4, is NAGVMQNPRHLVRRRGQEARLRCSPMKGHSHVYWYRQLPEEGLKFMVYLQKENIIDESGMPKERFSAEFPKEGPSILRIQQVVRGDSAAYFCASSPKTGQAFPRLYFGAGTRLSVL.

The V gene is TRBV6-1, the J gene TRBJ1-1; TCRdb's D call, TRBD1, is unchecked because there is no DNA. CDR3 length: 16 amino acids. Germline V gene sequence: CDR1 MNHNS, CDR2 SASEGT. CDR3 protein: CASSAGGFDGNTEAFF.

The rearrangement links TRBV5-1 to TRBJ1-1; TCRdb returns TRBD1, unconfirmable since there is no DNA. The length of the CDR3 is 17 residues. CDR1 is SGHRS and CDR2 is YFSETQ in the germline V gene. The CDR3 loop reads CASSFRRGQELNTEAFF.

V gene TRBV7-2 combines with J gene TRBJ2-1; TCRdb reports TRBD1, a call that lacks DNA to check it against. Per germline, CDR1 SGHTA and CDR2 FQGNSA. The CDR3 totals 16 residues. CDR3 region: CASSQLGGGVFNEQFF.

The CDR3 spells CASSLLAGSADEQYF. The rearrangement links TRBV25-1 to TRBJ2-7; TCRdb lists TRBD2, though no DNA is available to test this call. The CDR3 loop spans 15 amino acids. Per germline, CDR1 MGHDK and CDR2 SYGVNS.

The rearrangement uses TRBV20-1 and TRBJ1-5. CDR3 length: 16 residues. Germline lookup yields CDR1 DFQATT and CDR2 SNEGSKA (reference sequence). CDR3 sequence: CSARSGPDYSNQPQHF.

The CDR3 loop reads CSASSGVSRSGNTIYF. The chain employs TRBV20-1 and TRBJ1-3. The CDR3 totals 16 residues. CDR1 is DFQATT and CDR2 is SNEGSKA in the germline V gene (reference sequence).

CDR3: CSAPGLAGGEQFF. The V call is TRBV29-1, the J call TRBJ2-1; TCRdb designates TRBD2, a call that cannot be tested without DNA. Germline V gene data show CDR1 as SQVTM and CDR2 as ANQGSEA. This CDR3 is built from 13 residues.

The chain couples TRBV4-2 to TRBJ2-7; no DNA is available, so the TRBD1 call from TCRdb remains unchecked. This CDR3 is built from 15 residues. From germline, CDR1 is LGHNA and CDR2 YNFKEQ. The CDR3 protein is CASSQPGTETYEQYF.

The J gene is TRBJ1-5, the V gene TRBV7-8; as DNA is missing, the TRBD1 call by TCRdb cannot be tested. The CDR3 is made up of 18 amino acids. CDR1 and CDR2 (germline): SGHVS, FQNEAQ. The CDR3 loop is CASSLVHRGRNSNQPQHF. Full variable domain (missing parts from reference TRBV7-8 and TRBJ1-5): GAGVSQSPRYKVAKRGQDVALRCDPISGHVSLFWYQQALGQGPEFLTYFQNEAQLDKSGLPSDRFFAERPEGSVSTLKIQRTQQEDSAVYLCASSLVHRGRNSNQPQHFGDGTRLSIL.

This chain connects TRBV4-2 to TRBJ2-2; TCRdb gives TRBD1 as the D gene, but with no DNA this cannot be confirmed. Germline CDR1 and CDR2: LGHNA and YNFKEQ. The CDR3 length is 12 residues. This CDR3 is CASSLRGGELFF.